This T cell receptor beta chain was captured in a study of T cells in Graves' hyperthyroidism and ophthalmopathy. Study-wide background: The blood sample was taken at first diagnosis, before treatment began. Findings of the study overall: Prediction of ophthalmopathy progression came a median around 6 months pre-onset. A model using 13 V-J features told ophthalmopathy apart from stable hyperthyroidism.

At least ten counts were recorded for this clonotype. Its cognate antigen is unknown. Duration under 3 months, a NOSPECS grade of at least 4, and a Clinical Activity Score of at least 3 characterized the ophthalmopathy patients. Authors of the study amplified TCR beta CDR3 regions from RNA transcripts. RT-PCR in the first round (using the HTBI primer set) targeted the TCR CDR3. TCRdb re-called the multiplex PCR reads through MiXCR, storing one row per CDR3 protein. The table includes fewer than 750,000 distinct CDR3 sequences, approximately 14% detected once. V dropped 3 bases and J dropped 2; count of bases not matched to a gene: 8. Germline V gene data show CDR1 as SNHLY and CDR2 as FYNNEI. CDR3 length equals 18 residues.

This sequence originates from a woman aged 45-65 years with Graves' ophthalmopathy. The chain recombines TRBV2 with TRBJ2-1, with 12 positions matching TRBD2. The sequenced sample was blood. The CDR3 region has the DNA TGTGCCAGCAGTGAGAGACTAGCGGGAGTAGGGACCTACAATGAGCAGTTCTTC. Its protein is CASSERLAGVGTYNEQFF. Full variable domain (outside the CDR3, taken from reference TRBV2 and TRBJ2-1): EPEVTQTPSHQVTQMGQEVILRCVPISNHLYFYWYRQILGQKVEFLVSFYNNEISEKSEIFDDQFSVERPDGSNFTLKIRSTKLEDSAMYFCASSERLAGVGTYNEQFFGPGTRLTVL.